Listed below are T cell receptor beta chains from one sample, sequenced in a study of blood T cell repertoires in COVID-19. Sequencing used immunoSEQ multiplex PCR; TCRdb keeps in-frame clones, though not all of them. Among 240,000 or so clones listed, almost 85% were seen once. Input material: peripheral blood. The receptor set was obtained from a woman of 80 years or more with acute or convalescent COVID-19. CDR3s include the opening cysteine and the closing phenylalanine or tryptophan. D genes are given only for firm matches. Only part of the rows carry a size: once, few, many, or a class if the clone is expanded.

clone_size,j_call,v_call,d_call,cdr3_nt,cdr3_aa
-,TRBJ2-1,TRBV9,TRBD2,TGTGCCAGCAGCGTAGGAGGCGGGAGCTCCTACAATGAGCAGTTCTTC,CASSVGGGSSYNEQFF
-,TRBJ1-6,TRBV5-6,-,TGTGCCAGCACCCGGGGGAGCTCCTATAATTCACCCCTCCACTTT,CASTRGSSYNSPLHF
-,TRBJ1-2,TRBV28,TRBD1,TGTGCCAGCAGTTTGTATAGGGGGCCTAACTATGGCTACACCTTC,CASSLYRGPNYGYTF
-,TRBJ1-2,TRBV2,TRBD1,TGTGCCAGCAGTAATGGACAGGGACCGGGCTATGGCTACACCTTC,CASSNGQGPGYGYTF
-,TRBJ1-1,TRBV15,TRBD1,TGTGCCACCAGCAGACAGGGGGGTACCACTGAAGCTTTCTTT,CATSRQGGTTEAFF
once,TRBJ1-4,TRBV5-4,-,TGTGCCAGCAGCTTGGAGCTTTCAACTAATGAAAAACTGTTTTTT,CASSLELSTNEKLFF
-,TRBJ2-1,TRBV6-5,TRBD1,TGTGCCAGCAGACGGACAGGGGGCCCCTACAATGAGCAGTTCTTC,CASRRTGGPYNEQFF
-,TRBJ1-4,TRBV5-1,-,TGCGCCAGCACCTTAGAGGGGGGGCATAATGAAAAACTGTTTTTT,CASTLEGGHNEKLFF
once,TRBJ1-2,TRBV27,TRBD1,TGTGCCAGCAGCCTTGATACCGAAAAGGGGGCCAATGGCTACACCTTC,CASSLDTEKGANGYTF
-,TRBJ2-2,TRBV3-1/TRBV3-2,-,TGTGCCAGCAGCCAACGATCGTCGAGGTGGCTGTTTTTT,CASSQRSSRWLFF
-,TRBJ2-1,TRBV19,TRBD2,TGTGCCAGTAGTATTCGACTAGCGGGAGGGCCGCTGGGAGGCAATGAGCAGTTCTTC,CASSIRLAGGPLGGNEQFF
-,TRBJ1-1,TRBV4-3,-,TGCGCCAGCAGCCAAGAAGGGGACACCGAAGCTTTCTTT,CASSQEGDTEAFF
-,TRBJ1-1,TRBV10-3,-,TGTGCCATCAGTGAGCTCCCCGCGACAGCCAACACTGAAGCTTTCTTT,CAISELPATANTEAFF
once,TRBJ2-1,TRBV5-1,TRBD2,TGCGCCAGCAGCTTGGCCCAAGGGGAGGGTGAGCAGTTCTTC,CASSLAQGEGEQFF
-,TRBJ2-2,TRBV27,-,TGTGCCAGCAGTTTATGGTCTGCACTTACCGGGGAGCTGTTTTTT,CASSLWSALTGELFF
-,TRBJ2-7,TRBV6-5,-,TGTGCCAGCAGTCTGACAGCGTCCACCTACGAGCAGTACTTC,CASSLTASTYEQYF
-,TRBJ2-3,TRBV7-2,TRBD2,TGTGCCAGCAGCTTAGTAGGTGCGGGAGGGCCAGGAACAGATACGCAGTATTTT,CASSLVGAGGPGTDTQYF
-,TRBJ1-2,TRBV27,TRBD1,TGTGCCAGCAGTCCCAGGGACAGGGGAAAGAACTATGGCTACACCTTC,CASSPRDRGKNYGYTF
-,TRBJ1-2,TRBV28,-,TGTGCCAGCAGTTTTTCGGGTTCCAGCTATGGCTACACCTTC,CASSFSGSSYGYTF
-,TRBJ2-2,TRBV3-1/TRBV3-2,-,TGTGCCAGCAGCCCGTGGGGGGCCGGGGAGCTGTTTTTT,CASSPWGAGELFF